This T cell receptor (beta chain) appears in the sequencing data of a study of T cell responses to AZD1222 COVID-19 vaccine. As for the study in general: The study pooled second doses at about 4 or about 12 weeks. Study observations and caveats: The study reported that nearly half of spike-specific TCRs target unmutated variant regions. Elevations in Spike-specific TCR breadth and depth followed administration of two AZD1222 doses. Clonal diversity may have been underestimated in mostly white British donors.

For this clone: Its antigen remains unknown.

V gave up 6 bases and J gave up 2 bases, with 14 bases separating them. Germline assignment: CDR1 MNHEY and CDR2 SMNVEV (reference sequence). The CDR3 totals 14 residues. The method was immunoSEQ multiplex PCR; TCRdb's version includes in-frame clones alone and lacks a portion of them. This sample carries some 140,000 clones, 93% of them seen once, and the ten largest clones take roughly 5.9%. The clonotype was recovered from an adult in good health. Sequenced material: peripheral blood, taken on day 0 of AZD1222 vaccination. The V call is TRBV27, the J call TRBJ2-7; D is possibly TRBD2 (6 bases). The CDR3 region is CASSLAGRTYEQYF. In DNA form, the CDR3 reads TGTGCCAGCAGCCTGGCAGGGAGGACCTACGAGCAGTACTTC.